The rows below give T cell receptor beta chains drawn from one sample of a study of beta chain features in type 1 diabetes. The protocol was immunoSEQ multiplex PCR, while the TCRdb copy is restricted to in-frame clones and leaves out a portion. Found here are hundreds of thousands of clones, approximately 14% of them singletons; the top ten hold approximately 7%. Input material: central memory CD4+ T cells from blood. The receptors stem from a man younger than 40 in good health. The conserved cysteine and the conserved F or W are not part of the CDR3 here.

v_gene: TRBV9; CDR3aa: ASSPSPDTVLEKLF
v_gene: TRBV6-5; CDR3aa: ASSPPRTDGYT
v_gene: TRBV28; CDR3aa: ASSSGTAGYQETQY
v_gene: TRBV7-9; CDR3aa: ASSLTPLTGNTIY
v_gene: TRBV30; CDR3aa: AWSPPRAGGVVEAF
v_gene: TRBV20-1; CDR3aa: SASQADTQY
v_gene: TRBV6-6; CDR3aa: ASRKGQGIYGYT
v_gene: TRBV18; CDR3aa: ASSREYQETQY
v_gene: TRBV10-3; CDR3aa: AISPKTGGYGYT
v_gene: TRBV10-3; CDR3aa: AISAGQGFSNQPQH
v_gene: TRBV27; CDR3aa: ASSRSGQGHGYT
v_gene: TRBV5-1; CDR3aa: ASSWQGTSYEQY
v_gene: TRBV7-9; CDR3aa: ASSPGRSYNEQF
v_gene: TRBV6-1; CDR3aa: ASSSGQGSFTEAF
v_gene: TRBV30; CDR3aa: AWRSGSGAF
v_gene: TRBV9; CDR3aa: ASSVGGRRSYNEQF
v_gene: TRBV7-9; CDR3aa: ASSLGQAQPQH
v_gene: TRBV9; CDR3aa: ASSVGASQTETQY
v_gene: TRBV11-2; CDR3aa: ASSLDLLGGEQF
v_gene: TRBV2; CDR3aa: ASTERGLTYEQY
v_gene: TRBV7-9; CDR3aa: ASSLEGTRNNEQF
v_gene: TRBV5-1; CDR3aa: ASRGLQETQY
v_gene: TRBV19; CDR3aa: ASSMGQSNTEAF
v_gene: TRBV29-1; CDR3aa: SVAAGANTGELF
v_gene: TRBV4-1; CDR3aa: ASSQGGGGRVQETQY
v_gene: TRBV7-7; CDR3aa: ASSLAPELPEQY
v_gene: TRBV6-6; CDR3aa: ASSKFRGGYT
v_gene: TRBV6-5; CDR3aa: ASRHASTDTQY
v_gene: TRBV6-1; CDR3aa: ASSVLVALRGGGGDIQY
v_gene: TRBV10-2; CDR3aa: ASSGSSAYNEQF
v_gene: TRBV27; CDR3aa: ASSHPNTEAF
v_gene: TRBV4-2; CDR3aa: ASSQDALAAYNEQF
v_gene: TRBV19; CDR3aa: ASRLQVRGNQPQH
v_gene: TRBV4-3; CDR3aa: ASSQYGAGGLTDTQY
v_gene: TRBV5-4; CDR3aa: ASSLVGQVEF
v_gene: TRBV7-2; CDR3aa: ASSLVPARSGRETQY
v_gene: TRBV2; CDR3aa: ASSDDLGNTGELF
v_gene: TRBV9; CDR3aa: ASSESGTSGYEQY
v_gene: TRBV9; CDR3aa: ASSASTGPQETQY
v_gene: TRBV9; CDR3aa: ASSVGQKADTQY
v_gene: TRBV18; CDR3aa: ASSLTGTGVETQY
v_gene: TRBV28; CDR3aa: ASSLAQGGEAF
v_gene: TRBV27; CDR3aa: ASRKQGNTEAF
v_gene: TRBV7-2; CDR3aa: ASSLAPSTYEQY
v_gene: TRBV6-5; CDR3aa: ASRASRQNTGELF
v_gene: TRBV7-7; CDR3aa: ASSQTGRTEAF
v_gene: TRBV7-8; CDR3aa: ASSSDGTNYGYT
v_gene: TRBV11-2; CDR3aa: ATGINQPQH
v_gene: TRBV25-1; CDR3aa: ASRGLAGGRGKETQY
v_gene: TRBV7-2; CDR3aa: ASSLPGRPTYEQY
v_gene: TRBV19; CDR3aa: ASSVGQPYGYT
v_gene: TRBV27; CDR3aa: ASSLGQNTEAF
v_gene: TRBV28; CDR3aa: ASSLVPGGGDQPQH
v_gene: TRBV5-6; CDR3aa: ASSLAGPPYGT
v_gene: TRBV15; CDR3aa: ATSRGLNGDSEKLF
v_gene: TRBV9; CDR3aa: ASSARGPGELF
v_gene: TRBV20-1; CDR3aa: SGIAVNEQF
v_gene: TRBV5-1; CDR3aa: ASSRTSQGPVGEAF
v_gene: TRBV15; CDR3aa: ATSRGGQTGTDTQY